A selection of T cell receptor beta chains follows, all from one sample in a study of blood T cell repertoires in COVID-19. Produced via immunoSEQ multiplex PCR; TCRdb's table is partial and in-frame only. There are 150,000 to 200,000 clones in the sample; 90% occur only once, and approximately 0.5% lies in the top ten. The sequenced sample was peripheral blood. The origin of the receptors is a man aged 45-65 years with acute or convalescent COVID-19. Each CDR3 is given with its conserved first and last residue.

v_call: TRBV30
j_call: TRBJ1-2
cdr3_aa: CASTGATNYGYTF

v_call: TRBV4-3
j_call: TRBJ1-6
cdr3_aa: CASSQSGALNSPLHF

v_call: TRBV27
j_call: TRBJ2-4
cdr3_aa: CASSLVGTGRVKNIQYF

v_call: TRBV3-1/TRBV3-2
j_call: TRBJ2-1
cdr3_aa: CASSQPGQGVYEQFF

v_call: TRBV7-2
j_call: TRBJ1-2
cdr3_aa: CASSTRTGAGGNYGYTF

v_call: TRBV30
j_call: TRBJ1-3
cdr3_aa: CAWSVPGALGNTIYF

v_call: TRBV18
j_call: TRBJ2-3
cdr3_aa: CASSPPASTDTQYF

v_call: TRBV4-3
j_call: TRBJ2-3
cdr3_aa: CASSQRLAGGGADTQYF

v_call: TRBV7-6
j_call: TRBJ2-5
cdr3_aa: CASSPRGGQIETQYF

v_call: TRBV3-1/TRBV3-2
j_call: TRBJ1-6
cdr3_aa: CASSQGTDINSPLHF